This T cell receptor (beta chain) was sequenced during a study of blood T cells in healthy people across ages. Points from the study as a whole: The diversity estimates, figures obtained from one million T cells, were considered underestimates.

A remark on this clonotype: Its antigen is undetermined.

Alongside a J-beta primer mix, a sample-barcoded 5' primer served in a second PCR lasting 7 to 11 cycles. From the 5' RACE reads, TCRdb called clonotypes with MiXCR, one entry per CDR3 protein. The sample carries about 1.5 million distinct CDR3 sequences, approximately 38% recorded once. Germline V lookup: CDR1 SGHVS, CDR2 FQNEAQ. After removal of 5 bases from V and 15 bases from J, the junction contained 14 bases not matched to a gene. The CDR3 sequence is 14 residues long. The genes are TRBV7-8 and TRBJ2-4; 9 bases are shared with TRBD2. This receptor was obtained from a woman between 18 and 30 years old in good health. Sample: blood. For the CDR3, the DNA is TGTGCCAGCAGCCGTTGGACTAGCGACGACGAGCGGTACTTC. It translates to CASSRWTSDDERYF.